This passage covers 23 T cell receptor beta chains from one sample sequenced in a study of T cell clonality in common variable immunodeficiency. Assay: immunoSEQ multiplex PCR; the TCRdb copy retains only in-frame clones and omits some. The sample presents more than 55,000 clones, none singletons. Sequenced sample: peripheral blood mononuclear cells. The source of these receptors is a person between 18 and 69 years old in good health.

This clone was picked up many times. The observed sequence ends 3 residues before the CDR3 terminus, with the missing tail filled in from the germline J gene. In the same sample, other DNA sequences code for this CDR3. This chain links TRBV30 with TRBJ1-4; no clear D gene. V lost 3 bases and J lost 3, with 11 bases in between. The CDR3 contains 14 residues. The V gene's germline CDR1 is GTSNPN and CDR2 SVGIG (reference sequence). The covered CDR3 bases are TGTGCCTGGAGCAGACAAGGAGCTAATGAAAAA. Translated, it gives CAWSRQGANEK. The entire CDR3 is CAWSRQGANEKLFF.

This clone was seen ten or more times. The read terminates 3 residues ahead of where the CDR3 ends, so the germline J gene completes it. The chain couples TRBV19 to TRBJ2-2; 11 bases match TRBD2. The junction had 5 bases not matched to a gene; V was cut back by 4 bases and J by 1 base. Germline CDR1 and CDR2: LNHDA and SQIVND (reference sequence). CDR3 size: 17 residues. The CDR3 bases that were read are TGTGCCAGTAGTAAGTTTGGGACTAGCGGGAACACCGGGGAG. It specifies CASSKFGTSGNTGE. The complete CDR3 protein is CASSKFGTSGNTGELFF.

This clone was counted ten times or more. The read gets to within 3 residues of the CDR3 end, and the germline J gene fills in the rest. The chain has TRBV7-2 and TRBJ2-3; 10 bases are shared with TRBD2. Germline values: CDR1 SGHTA, CDR2 FQGNSA. CDR3 length: 15 residues. CDR3: CASSLQTSGRIPQYF. Incomplete CDR3 DNA: TGTGCCAGCAGTCTTCAGACTAGCGGGCGCATTCCG. Full variable domain (missing parts from reference TRBV7-2 and TRBJ2-3): GAGVSQSPSNKVTEKGKDVELRCDPISGHTALYWYRQSLGQGLEFLIYFQGNSAPDKSGLPSDRFSAERTGGSVSTLTIQRTQQEDSAVYLCASSLQTSGRIPQYFGPGTRLTVL.

Many counts were recorded for this clone. Read coverage stops 3 residues before the CDR3 terminus; the germline J gene supplies the remainder. The V gene is TRBV5-5, the J gene TRBJ2-5, with TRBD2 matching 12 bases. This CDR3 region has 15 residues. Losses at the gene ends were 5 bases for V and 2 bases for J; bases not matched to a gene: 4. Germline V gene data show CDR1 as SGHKS and CDR2 as YYEKEE (reference sequence). This chain's CDR3 is CASSRTSGTQETQYF. The DNA read from the CDR3 is TGTGCCAGCAGTCGGACTAGCGGGACACAAGAGACC. The full variable domain, in which reference TRBV5-5 and TRBJ2-5 provide the parts outside the CDR3, is DAGVTQSPTHLIKTRGQQVTLRCSPISGHKSVSWYQQVLGQGPQFIFQYYEKEERGRGNFPDRFSARQFPNYSSELNVNALLLGDSALYLCASSRTSGTQETQYFGPGTRLLVL.

This clone showed up many times. The read ends 3 residues shy of where the CDR3 ends; the end is completed using the germline J gene. This rearrangement joins TRBV7-6 to TRBJ1-1; D possibly corresponds to TRBD1 (5 bases). V lost 5 bases and J lost 6, with 13 bases in between. The CDR3 has 13 residues. Germline V gene data show CDR1 as SGHVS and CDR2 as FNYEAQ. The CDR3 sequence: CASSLRVGAEAFF. The CDR3 DNA, read in part, is TGTGCCAGCAGCCTCAGGGTTGGCGCTGAA.

This clone was detected many times. The read finishes 3 residues shy of the CDR3 end, and the germline J gene is used to complete it. The chain recombines TRBV19 with TRBJ2-7, with 7 bases matching TRBD2. This CDR3 has 14 residues. Germline assignment: CDR1 LNHDA and CDR2 SQIVND (reference sequence). The V and J ends lost 5 bases and 5 bases, in that order; junction bases with no gene match: 9. The part of the CDR3 DNA that was read is TGTGCCAGTAGTGTAACTAGCGAGCTAAACGAG. This sequence encodes CASSVTSELNE. The full CDR3 sequence reads CASSVTSELNEQYF.

This clone was seen at least ten times. The read ends 3 residues early relative to the CDR3; the germline J gene fills the gap. The chain couples TRBV5-1 to TRBJ2-3, with a possible D match to TRBD1 (5 bases). The CDR3 is made up of 13 amino acids. The germline CDR1 and CDR2 sequences are SGHRS and YFSETQ. The CDR3 DNA, read in part, is TGCGCCAGCAGCCCGGAACAGGTTACGACG. Encoded protein: CASSPEQVTT. The whole CDR3 protein is CASSPEQVTTQYF.

This clone was seen many times. Sequencing ends 3 residues short of the CDR3 end; the germline J gene provides the rest. This chain uses TRBV7-2 with TRBJ2-6, with TRBD1 matching 7 bases. Germline V gene data show CDR1 as SGHTA and CDR2 as FQGNSA. With 10 bases clipped from V and 0 bases from J, the junction kept 3 bases outside the gene matches. CDR3 length equals 14 residues. The sequenced part of the CDR3 DNA is TGTGCCACGGGACAGTTCTCTGGGGCCAACGTC. It translates to CATGQFSGANV. The entire CDR3 reads CATGQFSGANVLTF.

This clone has a count of ten or more. Partial CDR3 DNA: TGTGCCAGCAGTGGTGGGGGGGAGGCTGGATACGAG. As protein: CASSGGGEAGYE. The whole CDR3 region reads CASSGGGEAGYEQYF. The V and J genes are TRBV28 and TRBJ2-7, with 7 bases lining up with TRBD2. The DNA ends 3 residues before the CDR3 does, and the rest of the CDR3 is filled in from the germline J gene. CDR3 length equals 15 residues. Trimming cost V 5 bases and J 4 bases; bases outside gene matches: 11. CDR1 and CDR2 (germline): MDHEN, SYDVKM.

This clone has only a few counts. The read comes to an end 3 residues before the CDR3 does, leaving the germline J gene to fill in the end. The chain uses TRBV18 and TRBJ1-2, with D perhaps matching TRBD1 (5 bases). Germline-derived CDR1 and CDR2 are KGHSH and LQKENI. This CDR3 is built from 14 residues. The CDR3 bases that were read are TGTGCCAGCTCGCCCGGGACTCGCACAGATACC. This translates into CASSPGTRTDT. The whole CDR3 is CASSPGTRTDTYTF.

This clone has just a few counts. The CDR3 end lies 3 residues beyond the end of the read and is filled in from the germline J gene. V usage is TRBV10-2 and J usage is TRBJ2-3; TRBD2 matches at 8 bases. This CDR3 has 14 residues. Germline V gives CDR1 WSHSY, CDR2 SAAADI. V trimming: 8 bases; J trimming: 0 bases; junction bases outside the gene matches: 4. The DNA read from the CDR3 is TGCGCCAGCGCCCGGACTAGCAGCACAGATACG. Protein: CASARTSSTDT. The CDR3 reads in full as CASARTSSTDTQYF.

This clone was seen many times. The CDR3 bases that were read are TGTGCCAGTAGGCTAGCGGCACTAGGGTACAATGAG. It codes for CASRLAALGYNE. The full CDR3 reads CASRLAALGYNEQFF. The chain is built from TRBV19 and TRBJ2-1; 7 bases align to TRBD2. The CDR3 goes on 3 residues after the read ends, and that part is filled in from the germline J gene. CDR1 LNHDA and CDR2 SQIVND come from the germline V gene (reference sequence). CDR3 length equals 15 residues. The junction had 9 bases not matched to a gene; V was cut back by 6 bases and J by 4 bases.

Many counts were recorded for this clone. The CDR3 is cut off 3 residues early in the read; its end comes from the germline J gene. V is TRBV18 and J is TRBJ2-2, with 8 bases fitting TRBD2. Germline V gene lookup returns CDR1 KGHSH and CDR2 LQKENI. This CDR3 has 19 amino acids. The ends lost 1 base at V and 0 bases at J; junction bases unmatched: 10. The CDR3 DNA, read in part, is TGTGCCAGCTCACCACGTTATGTGGGAGCGGGGGCGAACACCGGGGAG. It is translated as CASSPRYVGAGANTGE. The whole CDR3 protein is CASSPRYVGAGANTGELFF.

The table lists this clone with many counts. The read terminates 3 residues before the CDR3 end, so the remaining end is supplied by the germline J gene. This rearrangement joins TRBV30 to TRBJ1-4; D not resolved. CDR3 size: 14 residues. CDR1 GTSNPN and CDR2 SVGIG come from the germline V gene (reference sequence). V was trimmed by 0 bases and J by 0 bases, leaving 5 bases between them. CDR3 bases read: TGTGCCTGGAGTGTGGTAGCAACTAATGAAAAA. Protein product: CAWSVVATNEK. The complete CDR3 sequence is CAWSVVATNEKLFF.

This clone occurred many times. From the germline J gene comes the end of the CDR3, since the read stops 3 residues before it. The chain is built from TRBV20-1 and TRBJ2-7; D is possibly TRBD1 (6 bases). Germline V lookup: CDR1 DFQATT, CDR2 SNEGSKA (reference sequence). V lost 1 base to trimming and J lost 2 bases, with 9 bases between them. The CDR3 is 13 amino acids. The CDR3 sequence is CSARGTETYEQYF. The CDR3 bases that were read are TGCAGTGCTAGAGGGACAGAGACCTACGAG.

This clone has a count of ten or more. Coverage ceases 3 residues before the CDR3 finishes, and the germline J gene fills in the end. This rearrangement joins TRBV28 to TRBJ1-4, with TRBD1 as a possible D gene (6 bases). The germline CDR1 and CDR2 sequences are MDHEN and SYDVKM. V dropped 4 bases and J dropped 8 bases, with 11 bases sitting between them. CDR3 length: 13 amino acids. The CDR3 bases that were read are TGTGCCAGCAGTTCAACAGGGCGGGAAAAA. Translated: CASSSTGREK. From start to end, the CDR3 is CASSSTGREKLFF.

This clone was observed many times. The CDR3 extends 3 residues past the end of the read, so its final part is completed from the germline J gene. The chain has TRBV9 and TRBJ1-4, with a possible D match to TRBD1 (5 bases). CDR1 and CDR2 from the germline V gene are SGDLS and YYNGEE. V was cut by 4 bases and J by 7 bases, with 11 bases left in between. CDR3 length: 13 amino acids. The sequenced part of the CDR3 DNA is TGTGCCAGCAGCCAGGGAGGATTTGAAAAA. Translation: CASSQGGFEK. From start to end, the CDR3 is CASSQGGFEKLFF.

About this clone: The CDR3 goes on 3 residues after the read ends, and that part is filled in from the germline J gene. The chain uses TRBV11-3 and TRBJ2-3; 8 bases align to TRBD2. Germline loops: CDR1 SGHNT, CDR2 YENEEA. V gave up 4 bases and J gave up 2 bases; unmatched junction bases: 2. This CDR3 has 14 amino acids. The CDR3 bases that were read are TGTGCCAGCAGCTCACTAGCGGACACAGATACG. Translation gives CASSSLADTDT. In full, the CDR3 reads CASSSLADTDTQYF.

In its sample, this clone was seen many times. Read sequence stops 3 residues before the CDR3 end, and the germline J gene provides the missing end. The genes are TRBV18 and TRBJ2-5, with a possible D match to TRBD2 (7 bases). Germline CDR1 is KGHSH and CDR2 is LQKENI. The CDR3 length is 14 residues. Trimming stripped 0 bases from V and 6 bases from J, with 11 bases between. CDR3 sequence reads: CASSPPEGGKTQYF. Partial CDR3 DNA: TGTGCCAGCTCACCACCAGAGGGGGGGAAGACC.

The table lists this clone with many counts. Read sequence stops 3 residues before the CDR3 end, and the germline J gene provides the missing end. V is TRBV28 and J is TRBJ2-5; TRBD2 matches 8 bases. CDR3 size: 15 residues. Germline CDR1 is MDHEN and CDR2 is SYDVKM. V shed 7 bases and J 0 bases; nucleotides not matched to a gene: 7. CDR3 residues: CASNSPGGNQETQYF. CDR3 DNA (partial): TGTGCCAGCAACTCCCCGGGGGGGAACCAAGAGACC.

This clone was observed many times. The read ends 3 residues early relative to the CDR3; the germline J gene fills the gap. The chain uses TRBV5-4 and TRBJ2-3; the D is unclear. This CDR3 spans 12 amino acids. Germline V gene sequence: CDR1 SGHNT, CDR2 YYREEE (reference sequence). V lost 2 bases and J lost 3, with 4 bases in between. The part of the CDR3 DNA that was read is TGTGCCAGCAGCTTACATACAGATACG. As protein: CASSLHTDT. The CDR3 in its entirety is CASSLHTDTQYF.

This clone was counted ten times or more. The read ends 3 residues early relative to the CDR3; the germline J gene fills the gap. This chain joins TRBV5-4 and TRBJ2-3; 7 bases line up with TRBD2. The germline gives CDR1 SGHNT, CDR2 YYREEE (reference sequence). This CDR3 is built from 15 residues. V lost 5 bases and J lost 4; bases outside the gene matches: 10. Partial CDR3 DNA: TGTGCCAGCAGTTTAGGGATTGCGGGAGCAGATACG. Its translation: CASSLGIAGADT. The entire CDR3 reads CASSLGIAGADTQYF.

This clone has at least ten counts. Read coverage stops 3 residues before the CDR3 terminus; the germline J gene supplies the remainder. This chain connects TRBV5-1 to TRBJ2-7; 7 nucleotides align to TRBD1. Germline CDR1 SGHRS, CDR2 YFSETQ. The junction had 9 bases not matched to a gene; V was cut back by 7 bases and J by 5 bases. CDR3 length equals 13 residues. CDR3 DNA (partial): TGCGCCAGCGGCGCTCGGGACAGAAACGAG. This gives the protein CASGARDRNE. The CDR3 reads in full as CASGARDRNEQYF. Together with reference TRBV5-1 and TRBJ2-7, the CDR3 gives the full variable domain: KAGVTQTPRYLIKTRGQQVTLSCSPISGHRSVSWYQQTPGQGLQFLFEYFSETQRNKGNFPGRFSGRQFSNSRSEMNVSTLELGDSALYLCASGARDRNEQYFGPGTRLTVT.